Shown below are 8 T cell receptor beta chains from a single sample sequenced in a study of blood T cell repertoires in COVID-19. Generated by immunoSEQ multiplex PCR, the TCRdb table keeps only in-frame clones and is missing some. Among under 450,000 clones listed, around 89% were seen once. Sequenced material: peripheral blood. These receptors all come from a woman in her 50s with COVID-19, enrolled during active disease.

The chain has TRBV9 and TRBJ2-1, with 8 nucleotides matching TRBD2. Germline lookup yields CDR1 SGDLS and CDR2 YYNGEE. The ends lost 3 bases at V and 5 bases at J; junction bases unmatched: 7. The CDR3 spans 15 residues. The chain's CDR3 is CASSALAGLNNEQFF. The CDR3 DNA reads as TGTGCCAGCAGCGCCCTAGCGGGCCTAAACAATGAGCAGTTCTTC.

This chain uses TRBV11-2 with TRBJ1-2; tentative D call: TRBD1 (5 bases). V lost 0 bases to trimming and J lost 4 bases, with 12 bases between them. The CDR3 runs 15 residues. Germline assignment: CDR1 SGHAT and CDR2 FQNNGV. The CDR3 loop is CASSLDLTAAYGYTF. The CDR3 DNA reads as TGTGCCAGCAGCTTAGATTTGACAGCAGCCTATGGCTACACCTTC.

This clone was counted between two and nine times. J is TRBJ1-2 and V is TRBV9; tentative D call: TRBD1 (6 bases). The V gene's germline CDR1 is SGDLS and CDR2 YYNGEE. V shed 3 bases and J shed 4 bases, with 13 bases lying between them. The length of the CDR3 is 14 residues. CDR3 sequence reads: CASSARGGAYGYTF. In DNA, the CDR3 is TGTGCCAGCAGCGCCCGAGGGGGGGCCTATGGCTACACCTTC.

This chain joins TRBV11-2 and TRBJ1-6; tentatively, D is TRBD1 (6 bases). Germline V CDR1 and CDR2: SGHAT, FQNNGV. This CDR3 comprises 14 residues. V was pared by 3 bases and J by 9 bases, with 12 bases between. DNA for the CDR3: TGTGCCAGCAGCTTCCAGACAGGAGCTTCACCCCTCCACTTT. It specifies CASSFQTGASPLHF.

Notes on this clone: Other nucleotide sequences from this sample produce the same CDR3. The V call is TRBV12-3 or TRBV12-4, the J call TRBJ2-7; D remains unclear. The CDR3 loop spans 11 amino acids. Trimming removed 3 bases at V and 6 bases at J, with 6 bases between. CDR3 nucleotide sequence: TGTGCCAGCAGTTTCGGCGGCGAGCAGTACTTC. It is translated as CASSFGGEQYF.

The V and J genes are TRBV19 and TRBJ1-5; the match to TRBD1 covers 11 bases. This CDR3 spans 14 amino acids. Per germline, CDR1 LNHDA and CDR2 SQIVND (reference sequence). The V gene end was trimmed by 8 bases and the J gene end by 3 bases; junction bases not matched to a gene: 3. Here the CDR3 reads CASRDRGTNQPQHF. In nucleotides, the CDR3 is TGTGCCAGTCGGGACAGGGGGACCAATCAGCCCCAGCATTTT.

J is TRBJ1-6 and V is TRBV4-2; D ambiguous. Germline lookup yields CDR1 LGHNA and CDR2 YNFKEQ. V lost 0 bases, J lost 6 bases, and 15 bases lay in between. This CDR3 is built from 17 residues. The CDR3 nucleotides are TGTGCCAGCAGCCAAGAAAGAGGTGTCAGCTCTAATTCACCCCTCCACTTT. Translating it yields CASSQERGVSSNSPLHF.

The genes are TRBV5-1 and TRBJ1-1; no reliable D call. The CDR3 length is 15 residues. Germline assignment: CDR1 SGHRS and CDR2 YFSETQ. V shed 1 base and J shed 6 bases, with 16 bases lying between them. DNA for the CDR3: TGCGCCAGCAGCTTGTTCTTTTCCGGGTCCTCTGAAGCTTTCTTT. Encoded protein: CASSLFFSGSSEAFF. The full variable domain, completed using reference TRBV5-1 and TRBJ1-1, is KAGVTQTPRYLIKTRGQQVTLSCSPISGHRSVSWYQQTPGQGLQFLFEYFSETQRNKGNFPGRFSGRQFSNSRSEMNVSTLELGDSALYLCASSLFFSGSSEAFFGQGTRLTVV.